The 23 T cell receptor beta chains given below trace back to one sample, sequenced in a study of cytomegalovirus exposure and HLA in healthy donors (dated by TCRdb to between 2016 and 2019). Library prep was done by the immunoSEQ multiplex PCR assay. For the multiplex PCR, a mixture combining 60 forward primers for TCR Vbeta segments and 13 reverse primers for TCR Jbeta segments was used. TCRdb took this table from immuneACCESS and kept in-frame rearrangements with V and J called. Such tables lack part of the clones; where checked against another copy, unresolved V genes explain under half of the gap, and the rest is unexplained. For this sample the table gives around 200,000 clones, of which more than 80% were detected only once. The top ten constitute 0.65% of the sample. Sequenced sample: PBMCs. The receptors stem from a boy aged 5 to 17 in good health and CMV-seronegative.

This clone was counted only a few times. This rearrangement joins TRBV18 to TRBJ2-5; D uncertain. V gave up 5 bases and J gave up 5 bases, with 15 bases separating them. The CDR3 length is 14 residues. Germline CDR1 is KGHSH and CDR2 is LQKENI. CDR3 sequence: CASSEAQEWETQYF. The DNA for the CDR3 is TGTGCCAGCTCAGAAGCTCAGGAATGGGAGACCCAGTACTTC.

The chain recombines TRBV4-1 with TRBJ1-4; D perhaps matches TRBD1 (6 bases). Trimming shortened V by 0 bases and J by 8 bases, and 16 bases separated the two germline ends. Germline V gene data show CDR1 as MGHRA and CDR2 as YSYEKL. This CDR3 has 16 residues. CDR3 sequence: CASSQDVRTRGEKLFF. The DNA for the CDR3 is TGCGCCAGCAGCCAAGATGTTCGGACAAGGGGGGAAAAACTGTTTTTT.

The chain carries TRBV2 and TRBJ1-2; 9 nucleotides line up with TRBD1. The V segment lost 6 bases and the J segment 2 bases; nucleotides outside the gene matches: 4. Germline assignment: CDR1 SNHLY and CDR2 FYNNEI. The CDR3 is 14 amino acids. Here the CDR3 DNA reads TGTGCCAGCAGGATGACAGGGGGAAACTATGGCTACACCTTC. Translation: CASRMTGGNYGYTF.

This clone showed up just once. The chain links TRBV19 to TRBJ2-2; maybe TRBD2 (7 bases). This CDR3 contains 14 residues. Trimming removed 9 bases from V and 3 bases from J, with 14 bases in between. Germline CDR1 is LNHDA and CDR2 is SQIVND (reference sequence). The CDR3 nucleotides are TGTGCCAGGGAGGGGGGGGGACACACCGGGGAGCTGTTTTTT. Its protein product is CAREGGGHTGELFF. Full variable domain (outside the CDR3, taken from reference TRBV19 and TRBJ2-2): DGGITQSPKYLFRKEGQNVTLSCEQNLNHDAMYWYRQDPGQGLRLIYYSQIVNDFQKGDIAEGYSVSREKKESFPLTVTSAQKNPTAFYLCAREGGGHTGELFFGEGSRLTVL.

The chain carries TRBV11-2 and TRBJ1-1; no clear D gene. Germline assignment: CDR1 SGHAT and CDR2 FQNNGV. CDR3 length: 13 amino acids. Trimming pared 1 base from V and 1 base from J, leaving 4 bases between. The CDR3 DNA reads TGTGCCAGCAGCTTAGCCGGGAACACTGAAGCTTTCTTT. It translates to CASSLAGNTEAFF.

This chain uses TRBV19 with TRBJ1-2, with D possibly TRBD1 on 6 matching bases. Germline-derived CDR1 and CDR2 are LNHDA and SQIVND (reference sequence). Trimming cost V 0 bases and J 4 bases, with 12 bases left between them. This CDR3 comprises 15 residues. The CDR3 loop is CASSIDPDRAYGYTF. The CDR3 DNA is TGTGCCAGTAGTATAGACCCGGACAGAGCCTATGGCTACACCTTC.

The CDR3 loop reads CASAPGASGEKLFF. CDR3 in DNA: TGTGCCAGCGCCCCCGGAGCCTCGGGAGAAAAACTGTTTTTT. The V gene is TRBV6-6, the J gene TRBJ1-4; D ambiguous. This CDR3 spans 14 amino acids. CDR1 MNHNY and CDR2 SVGAGI come from the germline V gene (reference sequence). The V end was cut by 8 bases, the J end by 8 bases, with 18 bases between.

V usage is TRBV11-3 and J usage is TRBJ2-1, with D unclear. The CDR3 has 16 amino acids. Germline lookup yields CDR1 SGHNT and CDR2 YENEEA. V lost 0 bases and J 1 base, leaving 10 bases between the germline ends. The CDR3, as DNA: TGTGCCAGCAGCTTAGAGGCGGCTCTTTCCTACAATGAGCAGTTCTTC. The encoded protein is CASSLEAALSYNEQFF.

This clone has just a few counts. This rearrangement joins TRBV7-9 to TRBJ1-1; tentatively, D is TRBD1 (5 bases). V dropped 5 bases and J dropped 1 base, with 8 bases sitting between them. There are 13 residues in the CDR3. CDR1 and CDR2 from the germline V gene are SEHNR and FQNEAQ (reference sequence). The CDR3 reads CASSPTGNTEAFF. The CDR3 DNA is TGTGCCAGCAGCCCTACAGGGAACACTGAAGCTTTCTTT.

Notes on this clone: Other DNA sequences in this specimen translate into the identical CDR3. This chain links TRBV10-2 with TRBJ1-5, with 8 bases that match TRBD1. After removal of 2 bases from V and 7 bases from J, the junction contained 4 bases not matched to a gene. The CDR3 consists of 14 residues. Germline V lookup: CDR1 WSHSY, CDR2 SAAADI. CDR3 amino acids: CASSEQGAGQPQHF. The CDR3 DNA reads as TGCGCCAGCAGTGAGCAGGGGGCCGGACAGCCCCAGCATTTT.

The genes are TRBV5-1 and TRBJ1-1, with 9 positions matching TRBD1. There are 13 residues in the CDR3. Trimming cost V 6 bases and J 4 bases; bases outside gene matches: 4. Germline values: CDR1 SGHRS, CDR2 YFSETQ. This chain's CDR3 is CASTGQGTTEAFF. The CDR3 DNA sequence: TGCGCCAGCACCGGACAGGGGACCACTGAAGCTTTCTTT.

DNA of the CDR3: TGTGCCAGCTCACCATCGGACAGGGTGAACACTGAAGCTTTCTTT. It encodes CASSPSDRVNTEAFF. The chain couples TRBV18 to TRBJ1-1; TRBD1 agrees at 8 bases. The CDR3 covers 15 residues. Germline V gene data show CDR1 as KGHSH and CDR2 as LQKENI. V trimming: 2 bases; J trimming: 0 bases; junction bases outside the gene matches: 2.

The genes are TRBV30 and TRBJ1-4; possible D gene TRBD1, 5 bases. Germline CDR1 GTSNPN, CDR2 SVGIG (reference sequence). This CDR3 has 14 residues. V was trimmed by 0 bases and J by 5 bases, leaving 10 bases between them. The CDR3, as DNA: TGTGCCTGGAGTGTCCAGGGCTGGAATGAAAAACTGTTTTTT. It encodes CAWSVQGWNEKLFF.

The gene calls are TRBV9 and TRBJ2-1, with 10 bases matching TRBD2. The CDR3 has 15 residues. CDR1 and CDR2 (germline): SGDLS, YYNGEE. J lost 10 bases, V lost 0 bases, and 7 bases had no gene match. In DNA form, the CDR3 reads TGTGCCAGCAGCGTAGCGGCTAGCGGGAGTGGGGAGCAGTTCTTC. It encodes CASSVAASGSGEQFF.

A few counts support this clone. The genes are TRBV6-5 and TRBJ1-1, with a possible D match to TRBD1 (5 bases). The germline gives CDR1 MNHEY, CDR2 SVGAGI. Trimming removed 8 bases at V and 10 bases at J, with 11 bases between. The CDR3 has 10 residues. The CDR3 loop reads CASGVGGAFF. The CDR3 bases are TGTGCCAGCGGCGTGGGGGGAGCTTTCTTT.

This clone was observed a handful of times. The V gene is TRBV19, the J gene TRBJ1-5, with 8 positions matching TRBD1. This CDR3 is 15 amino acids long. CDR1 and CDR2 from the germline V gene are LNHDA and SQIVND (reference sequence). V trimming: 4 bases; J trimming: 7 bases; junction bases outside the gene matches: 9. The CDR3 coding sequence is TGTGCCAGTAGTACCCTTGACAGGGGAGTCCAGCCCCAGCATTTT. Protein product: CASSTLDRGVQPQHF. Based on the CDR3 plus reference TRBV19 and TRBJ1-5, the full variable domain is DGGITQSPKYLFRKEGQNVTLSCEQNLNHDAMYWYRQDPGQGLRLIYYSQIVNDFQKGDIAEGYSVSREKKESFPLTVTSAQKNPTAFYLCASSTLDRGVQPQHFGDGTRLSIL.

This CDR3 is CASSTEASQGTEAFF. In nucleotides, the CDR3 is TGTGCCAGCAGCACGGAGGCCTCCCAGGGGACTGAAGCTTTCTTT. The chain combines TRBV5-4 with TRBJ1-1; TRBD1 is a possible D gene (6 bases). Germline assignment: CDR1 SGHNT and CDR2 YYREEE (reference sequence). Trimming took 4 bases from V and 5 from J, leaving 18 bases between them. This CDR3 has 15 amino acids.

The V and J genes are TRBV19 and TRBJ2-2; no definite D call. Trimming pared 3 bases from V and 7 bases from J, leaving 12 bases between. The CDR3 length is 14 residues. Germline CDR1 and CDR2: LNHDA and SQIVND (reference sequence). CDR3 nucleotides: TGTGCCAGTAGTATTAAATTGGCGGTCGGGGAGCTGTTTTTT. Translated, it gives CASSIKLAVGELFF.

This clone was detected a few times. The V call is TRBV19, the J call TRBJ2-5; 8 nucleotides line up with TRBD1. Trimming took 8 bases from V and 2 from J; bases not matched to a gene: 10. The length of the CDR3 is 15 residues. In germline, CDR1 is LNHDA, CDR2 SQIVND (reference sequence). The CDR3 bases are TGTGCCAGTTCAGACAGGGGCGCTTCACAAGAGACCCAGTACTTC. Residues: CASSDRGASQETQYF.

The rearrangement links TRBV9 to TRBJ1-2, with 12 nucleotides matching TRBD1. Trimming cost V 3 bases and J 2 bases; bases outside gene matches: 2. Germline CDR1 reads SGDLS; CDR2 reads YYNGEE. This CDR3 is built from 15 residues. The CDR3 nucleotides read TGTGCCAGCAGCGAGGGACAGGGGGCCAACTATGGCTACACCTTC. Its protein product is CASSEGQGANYGYTF.

This clone appeared once. Other DNA sequences within the sample encode an identical CDR3. The chain employs TRBV9 and TRBJ2-7, with 10 bases identical to TRBD2. Germline V lookup: CDR1 SGDLS, CDR2 YYNGEE. This CDR3 region has 15 residues. After removal of 4 bases from V and 2 bases from J, the junction contained 6 bases not matched to a gene. CDR3: CASSLRLAGAYEQYF. The CDR3 region has the DNA TGTGCCAGCAGCTTGAGGCTAGCGGGAGCCTACGAGCAGTACTTC.

V and J are TRBV5-1 and TRBJ1-5; 10 bases agree with TRBD1. This CDR3 spans 15 amino acids. V gave up 0 bases and J gave up 4 bases; unmatched junction bases: 1. Per germline, CDR1 SGHRS and CDR2 YFSETQ. The CDR3 DNA reads TGCGCCAGCAGCTTGGGGACAGGGGGGAATCAGCCCCAGCATTTT. This translates into CASSLGTGGNQPQHF.

Comments on this clone: The sample holds other DNA sequences that translate to the same CDR3. The chain couples TRBV15 to TRBJ2-7, with a possible D match to TRBD1 (6 bases). Trimming took 3 bases from V and 6 from J, leaving 15 bases between them. This CDR3 region has 14 residues. Per the germline V gene, CDR1 is LNHNV and CDR2 is YYDKDF (reference sequence). CDR3: CATSRSGGGFEQYF. In DNA form, the CDR3 reads TGTGCCACCAGCAGGTCGGGTGGGGGCTTCGAGCAGTACTTC.